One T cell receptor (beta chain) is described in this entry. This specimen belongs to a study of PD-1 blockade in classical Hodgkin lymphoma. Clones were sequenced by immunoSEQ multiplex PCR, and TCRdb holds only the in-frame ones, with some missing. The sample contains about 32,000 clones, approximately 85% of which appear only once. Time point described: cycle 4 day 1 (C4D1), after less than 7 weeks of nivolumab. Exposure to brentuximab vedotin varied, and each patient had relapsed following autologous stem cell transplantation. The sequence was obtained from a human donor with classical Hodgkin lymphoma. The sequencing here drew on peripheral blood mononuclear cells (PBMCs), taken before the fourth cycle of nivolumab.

The CDR3 loop reads CASSRGVNQPQHF. CDR3 in DNA: TGTGCCAGCAGTCGGGGCGTCAATCAGCCCCAGCATTTT. This chain uses TRBV6-5 with TRBJ1-5, with D tentatively TRBD1 (5 bases). Germline V gives CDR1 MNHEY, CDR2 SVGAGI. CDR3 length: 13 residues. V dropped 5 bases and J dropped 3 bases, with 8 bases sitting between them.